This TCR beta chain was profiled in a study of cytomegalovirus exposure and HLA in healthy donors. Whole-study findings and limits: Available immune exposure information covered CMV serostatus only. The authors later linked a missense DCLRE1C variant to TCR beta V- and J-gene trimming. Reports indicated that the classifier achieved high specificity and sensitivity in diagnosing cytomegalovirus status.

The PCR was carried out with 60 Vbeta primers and 13 Jbeta primers. Some clones are missing from TCRdb's copy, which holds only in-frame ones; the method was immunoSEQ multiplex PCR. The repertoire includes 100,000 or so clones, 70% to 85% of them detected once, and around 3% sits in the top ten. This CDR3 is 14 amino acids long. Germline CDR1 is SGHTA and CDR2 is FQGNSA. Trimming removed 4 bases from V and 4 bases from J, with 13 bases in between. On this clone itself: Its target is unknown.

This chain uses TRBV7-2 with TRBJ1-2; a possible D gene is TRBD1 (5 bases). The receptor was isolated from a woman aged 40-49 years in good health and CMV-seronegative. Sequencing was performed on PBMCs. Written as DNA, the CDR3 is TGTGCCAGCAGCTCTTGGGGGGTAGGCTATGGCTACACCTTC. It translates to CASSSWGVGYGYTF.